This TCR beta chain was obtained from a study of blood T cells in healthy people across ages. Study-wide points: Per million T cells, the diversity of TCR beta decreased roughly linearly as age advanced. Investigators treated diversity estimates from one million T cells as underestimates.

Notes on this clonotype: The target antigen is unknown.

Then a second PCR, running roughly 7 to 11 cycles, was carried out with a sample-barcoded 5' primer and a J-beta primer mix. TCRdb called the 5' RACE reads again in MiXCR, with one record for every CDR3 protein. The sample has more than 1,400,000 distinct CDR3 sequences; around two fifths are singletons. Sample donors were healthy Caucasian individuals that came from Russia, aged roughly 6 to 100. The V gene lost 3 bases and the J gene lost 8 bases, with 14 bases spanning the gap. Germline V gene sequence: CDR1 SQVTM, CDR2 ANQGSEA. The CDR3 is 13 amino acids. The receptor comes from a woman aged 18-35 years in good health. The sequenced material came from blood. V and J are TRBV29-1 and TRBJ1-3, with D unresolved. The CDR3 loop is CSVDPDPGDTIYF. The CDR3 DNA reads TGCAGCGTTGACCCCGACCCCGGGGACACCATATATTTT.